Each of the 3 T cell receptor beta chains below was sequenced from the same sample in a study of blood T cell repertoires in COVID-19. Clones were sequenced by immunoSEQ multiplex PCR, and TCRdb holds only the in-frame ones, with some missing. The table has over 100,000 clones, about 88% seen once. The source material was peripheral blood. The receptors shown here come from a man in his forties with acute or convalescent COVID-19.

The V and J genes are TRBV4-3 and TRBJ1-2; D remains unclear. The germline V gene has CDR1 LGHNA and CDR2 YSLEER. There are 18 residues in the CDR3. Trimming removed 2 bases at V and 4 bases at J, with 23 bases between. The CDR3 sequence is CASSQTSSDTATPYGYTF. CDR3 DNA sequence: TGCGCCAGCAGCCAAACTTCCTCCGACACGGCTACGCCCTATGGCTACACCTTC.

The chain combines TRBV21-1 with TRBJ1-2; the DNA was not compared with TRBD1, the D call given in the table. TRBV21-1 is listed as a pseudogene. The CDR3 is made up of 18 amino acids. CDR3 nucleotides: TGTGCCAGCAGCCCCCCAGACGGGACAGGGCGAACTATCTATGGCTACACCTTC. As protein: CASSPPDGTGRTIYGYTF.

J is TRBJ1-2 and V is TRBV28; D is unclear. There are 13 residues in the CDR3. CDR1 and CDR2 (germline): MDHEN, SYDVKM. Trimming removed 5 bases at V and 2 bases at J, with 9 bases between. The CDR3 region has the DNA TGTGCCAGCAGTCTCCCCGGGAACTATGGCTACACCTTC. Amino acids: CASSLPGNYGYTF.